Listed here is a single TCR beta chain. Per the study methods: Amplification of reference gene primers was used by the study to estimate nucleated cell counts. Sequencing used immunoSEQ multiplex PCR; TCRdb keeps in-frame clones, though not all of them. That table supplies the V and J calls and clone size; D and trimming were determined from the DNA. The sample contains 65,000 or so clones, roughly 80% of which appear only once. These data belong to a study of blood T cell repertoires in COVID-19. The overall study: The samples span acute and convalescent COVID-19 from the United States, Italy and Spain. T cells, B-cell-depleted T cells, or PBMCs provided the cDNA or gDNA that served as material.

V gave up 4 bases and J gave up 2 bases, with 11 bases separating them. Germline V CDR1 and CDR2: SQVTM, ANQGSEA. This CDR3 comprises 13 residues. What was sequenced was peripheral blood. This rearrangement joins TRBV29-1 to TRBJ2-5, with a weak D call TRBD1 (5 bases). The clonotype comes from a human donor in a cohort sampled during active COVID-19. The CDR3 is CSVAGGAQETQYF. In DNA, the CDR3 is TGCAGCGTTGCGGGTGGGGCTCAAGAGACCCAGTACTTC.